A selection of T cell receptor beta chains follows, all from one sample in a study of blood T cell repertoires in COVID-19. Sequenced by immunoSEQ multiplex PCR; TCRdb stores in-frame clones only, minus some. The sample contains about 220,000 clones, around 80% of which appear only once. The sequencing input was peripheral blood. These receptors originate from a man aged 40-49 years who had recovered from COVID-19. Each CDR3 is given with its conserved first and last residue. Each record gives: D gene, J gene, V gene, CDR3 DNA, CDR3 protein. D genes are given only for firm matches.

>TRBD1|TRBJ1-2|TRBV11-3
TGTGCCAGCAGCCCGGACAGGGACTATGGCTACACCTTC
CASSPDRDYGYTF
>-|TRBJ2-5|TRBV9
TGTGCCAGCAGCGAGGCGCGGGGAGAAAAAGAGACCCAGTACTTC
CASSEARGEKETQYF
>-|TRBJ1-6|TRBV18
TGTGCCAGCCGACAGGTTAGCTCCTATAATTCACCCCTCCACTTT
CASRQVSSYNSPLHF
>TRBD1|TRBJ1-2|TRBV11-2
TGTGCCAGCAGCTCCGAGGACAGGGGGCACTATGGCTACACCTTC
CASSSEDRGHYGYTF
>TRBD2|TRBJ2-1|TRBV9
TGTGCCAGCAGCCCTAGCGGGAATTCCTACAATGAGCAGTTCTTC
CASSPSGNSYNEQFF
>-|TRBJ2-1|TRBV13
TGTGCCAGCAGCTCACAACTTGAGGGTGTTGAGCAGTTCTTC
CASSSQLEGVEQFF
>TRBD1|TRBJ1-4|TRBV4-3
TGCGCCAGCAGCCAGGGACAGACTAATGAAAAACTGTTTTTT
CASSQGQTNEKLFF
>-|TRBJ2-3|TRBV24-1
TGTGCCACCAGTGATGCCTCGACTAGCACAGATACGCAGTATTTT
CATSDASTSTDTQYF
>-|TRBJ1-2|TRBV6-4
TGTGCCAGCAGCCGGGAGGGTGGGAGCTATGGCTACACCTTC
CASSREGGSYGYTF
>TRBD2|TRBJ2-7|TRBV7-2
TGTGCCAGCAGCCAGCTGACTAGCGGAATCTACGAGCAGTACTTC
CASSQLTSGIYEQYF
>-|TRBJ2-1|TRBV19
TGTGCCAGTAGTATTCAGGGTAATTTCAATGAGCAGTTCTTC
CASSIQGNFNEQFF
>-|TRBJ2-1|TRBV10-3
TGTGCCATCAGTGAGCCCTCTCGGGCGGGGCGAAGAACCTACAATGAGCAGTTCTTC
CAISEPSRAGRRTYNEQFF
>-|TRBJ1-5|TRBV6-5
TGTGCCAGCAGTACGGATCAGCCCCAGCATTTT
CASSTDQPQHF
>-|TRBJ1-2|TRBV7-9
TGTGCCAGCAGCTTTAGGGGCAGTTCGGATAATAACTATGGCTACACCTTC
CASSFRGSSDNNYGYTF
>-|TRBJ1-6|TRBV18
TGTGCCAGCAGAACCGGGGGGGCAAGCTCCTATAATTCACCCCTCCACTTT
CASRTGGASSYNSPLHF
>-|TRBJ2-7|TRBV5-6
TGTGCCAGCAGCGCTAGGGGTCGAGCCCCCGGCACTCGGTCCTACGAGCAGTACTTC
CASSARGRAPGTRSYEQYF